A selection of T cell receptor beta chains follows, all from one sample in a study of shared clonotypes between healthy human individuals. The table came from immunoSEQ multiplex PCR; TCRdb's copy has only in-frame clones and leaves some out. The sample carries around 2,000,000 clones, approximately 94% recorded once. Sequenced input: naive CD8+ T cells from PBMCs. These receptors originate from a man aged 18-30 years in good health. Some clones in this sample may be carry-over from other donors' samples. CDR3s include the opening cysteine and the closing phenylalanine or tryptophan. The D gene is left open where the match is weak. Not every row has a clone size; where given, it reads once, few, many or a size class.

size: -
D: TRBD1
V: TRBV7-9
length: 14
J: TRBJ2-1
CDR3: CASSPTGYNNEQFF
DNA: TGTGCCAGCAGCCCGACAGGGTATAACAATGAGCAGTTCTTC

size: -
D: -
V: TRBV7-9
length: 18
J: TRBJ2-1
CDR3: CASSTQVLREQSVGEQFF
DNA: TGTGCCAGCAGCACCCAGGTCTTAAGGGAGCAGTCAGTTGGTGAGCAGTTCTTC

size: -
D: TRBD1
V: TRBV13
length: 16
J: TRBJ1-1
CDR3: CASSLGPGTGVSEAFF
DNA: TGTGCCAGCAGCTTAGGACCCGGGACAGGGGTCTCTGAAGCTTTCTTT

size: -
D: -
V: TRBV7-8
length: 16
J: TRBJ2-7
CDR3: CASSLLTGELLYEQYF
DNA: TGTGCCAGCAGCTTATTAACCGGGGAATTACTCTACGAGCAGTACTTC

size: -
D: -
V: TRBV27
length: 15
J: TRBJ2-7
CDR3: CASSSLGSGDYEQYF
DNA: TGTGCCAGCAGTTCCCTCGGTAGCGGCGACTACGAGCAGTACTTC

size: -
D: TRBD2
V: TRBV28
length: 16
J: TRBJ2-1
CDR3: CASSDVPAGVGNEQFF
DNA: TGTGCCAGCAGTGACGTCCCAGCGGGGGTCGGCAATGAGCAGTTCTTC

size: -
D: TRBD2
V: TRBV5-5
length: 15
J: TRBJ2-7
CDR3: CASSLGLAGDYEQYF
DNA: TGTGCCAGCAGCCTGGGACTAGCGGGAGACTACGAGCAGTACTTC

size: -
D: TRBD2
V: TRBV2
length: 15
J: TRBJ2-7
CDR3: CASSPLAGGLYEQYF
DNA: TGTGCCAGCAGTCCGCTAGCGGGAGGTCTGTACGAGCAGTACTTC

size: -
D: -
V: TRBV13
length: 14
J: TRBJ2-1
CDR3: CASSLGRSNAEQFF
DNA: TGTGCCAGCAGCTTAGGCAGGTCAAACGCTGAGCAGTTCTTC

size: -
D: TRBD2
V: TRBV18
length: 17
J: TRBJ2-5
CDR3: CASSPPGLAGVWETQYF
DNA: TGTGCCAGCTCACCACCGGGGCTAGCGGGAGTCTGGGAGACCCAGTACTTC

size: -
D: -
V: TRBV25-1
length: 14
J: TRBJ2-5
CDR3: CASSVPGPRETQYF
DNA: TGTGCCAGCAGTGTACCGGGACCCAGGGAGACCCAGTACTTC

size: -
D: TRBD1
V: TRBV29-1
length: 13
J: TRBJ1-2
CDR3: CSVVQGAWDGYTF
DNA: TGCAGCGTTGTACAGGGGGCATGGGATGGCTACACCTTC

size: -
D: -
V: TRBV19
length: 13
J: TRBJ2-7
CDR3: CASSIAPSDEQYF
DNA: TGTGCCAGTAGTATCGCCCCCTCAGACGAGCAGTACTTC

size: -
D: -
V: TRBV9
length: 15
J: TRBJ1-2
CDR3: CASSVGLGSTYGYTF
DNA: TGTGCCAGCAGCGTAGGTCTGGGAAGTACCTATGGCTACACCTTC

size: -
D: -
V: TRBV4-1
length: 16
J: TRBJ1-5
CDR3: CASSQEGGKGNQPQHF
DNA: TGCGCCAGCAGCCAAGAGGGAGGGAAGGGCAATCAGCCCCAGCATTTT

size: -
D: -
V: TRBV9
length: 14
J: TRBJ2-7
CDR3: CASSVAGSPYEQYF
DNA: TGTGCCAGCAGCGTAGCGGGCTCGCCCTACGAGCAGTACTTC

size: -
D: -
V: TRBV19
length: 14
J: TRBJ1-1
CDR3: CASSIDLIGTEAFF
DNA: TGTGCCAGTAGTATAGATCTTATTGGCACTGAAGCTTTCTTT

size: -
D: TRBD1
V: TRBV27
length: 17
J: TRBJ2-3
CDR3: CASSQGPGTGGADTQYF
DNA: TGTGCCAGCAGTCAGGGACCCGGGACAGGGGGGGCAGATACGCAGTATTTT

size: -
D: -
V: TRBV27
length: 15
J: TRBJ1-1
CDR3: CASSLSSNVRAEAFF
DNA: TGTGCCAGCAGTTTATCGAGTAACGTAAGGGCTGAAGCTTTCTTT

size: -
D: -
V: TRBV7-2
length: 17
J: TRBJ2-7
CDR3: CASSFPLVRQVGAEQYF
DNA: TGTGCCAGCAGCTTCCCCCTAGTACGCCAAGTTGGTGCCGAGCAGTACTTC

size: -
D: -
V: TRBV18
length: 16
J: TRBJ2-6
CDR3: CASSPQTVSGANVLTF
DNA: TGTGCCAGCTCACCCCAGACAGTCTCTGGGGCCAACGTCCTGACTTTC

size: -
D: TRBD1
V: TRBV30
length: 16
J: TRBJ1-2
CDR3: CAWRYGTELPLYGYTF
DNA: TGTGCCTGGAGGTACGGGACAGAGCTACCACTCTATGGCTACACCTTC

size: few
D: -
V: TRBV29-1
length: 11
J: TRBJ1-1
CDR3: CSVMSSVEAFF
DNA: TGCAGCGTCATGAGTTCGGTTGAAGCTTTCTTT

size: -
D: -
V: TRBV27
length: 16
J: TRBJ1-4
CDR3: CASSTLPRDKGEKLFF
DNA: TGTGCCAGCAGCACCCTCCCCCGGGACAAGGGGGAAAAACTGTTTTTT

size: -
D: -
V: TRBV28
length: 13
J: TRBJ2-5
CDR3: CASSREGVETQYF
DNA: TGTGCCAGCAGTCGGGAAGGGGTAGAGACCCAGTACTTC

size: few
D: -
V: TRBV7-8
length: 12
J: TRBJ1-2
CDR3: CASSTGPSGYTF
DNA: TGTGCCAGCAGCACAGGGCCTTCTGGCTACACCTTC

size: -
D: -
V: TRBV9
length: 15
J: TRBJ2-3
CDR3: CASSVWGTSTDTQYF
DNA: TGTGCCAGCAGCGTTTGGGGGACTAGCACAGATACGCAGTATTTT

size: -
D: TRBD2
V: TRBV7-9
length: 15
J: TRBJ2-1
CDR3: CASSPTSGRINEQFF
DNA: TGTGCCAGCAGCCCTACTAGCGGGAGAATCAATGAGCAGTTCTTC

size: -
D: -
V: TRBV7-9
length: 17
J: TRBJ2-3
CDR3: CASSPVLRSPSTDTQYF
DNA: TGTGCCAGCAGCCCCGTACTTCGAAGCCCTAGCACAGATACGCAGTATTTT

size: -
D: -
V: TRBV7-9
length: 15
J: TRBJ2-1
CDR3: CASSSSGAPGNEQFF
DNA: TGTGCCAGCAGCTCCTCAGGGGCCCCGGGGAATGAGCAGTTCTTC

size: -
D: TRBD1
V: TRBV27
length: 15
J: TRBJ2-7
CDR3: CASFGQAQLGFGQYF
DNA: TGTGCCAGCTTTGGACAGGCCCAACTGGGGTTCGGGCAGTACTTC

size: -
D: TRBD2
V: TRBV11-2
length: 17
J: TRBJ2-3
CDR3: CASSSRVTSDGTDTQYF
DNA: TGTGCCAGCAGCTCCCGGGTGACTAGCGACGGCACAGATACGCAGTATTTT

size: -
D: TRBD1
V: TRBV5-6
length: 17
J: TRBJ2-2
CDR3: CASSFARGQLYTGELFF
DNA: TGTGCCAGCAGCTTCGCTAGGGGACAGTTGTACACCGGGGAGCTGTTTTTT

size: -
D: TRBD1
V: TRBV7-3
length: 14
J: TRBJ2-7
CDR3: CASSFSGQGHEQYF
DNA: TGTGCCAGCAGCTTTTCGGGACAGGGCCACGAGCAGTACTTC

size: few
D: -
V: TRBV2
length: 14
J: TRBJ2-5
CDR3: CASSDPRGQETQYF
DNA: TGTGCCAGCAGTGACCCACGGGGCCAAGAGACCCAGTACTTC

size: -
D: -
V: TRBV10-3
length: 16
J: TRBJ1-5
CDR3: CAISESRGTGNQPQHF
DNA: TGTGCCATCAGTGAGTCTCGAGGGACCGGCAATCAGCCCCAGCATTTT

size: -
D: -
V: TRBV18
length: 15
J: TRBJ1-2
CDR3: CASSPLKQGNYGYTF
DNA: TGTGCCAGCTCACCGCTGAAACAGGGAAACTATGGCTACACCTTC

size: -
D: -
V: TRBV11-1
length: 17
J: TRBJ2-2
CDR3: CASSPEGAEPNTGELFF
DNA: TGTGCCAGCAGCCCAGAGGGCGCAGAACCGAACACCGGGGAGCTGTTTTTT

size: -
D: -
V: TRBV7-3
length: 14
J: TRBJ2-7
CDR3: CASSQNYGSYEQYF
DNA: TGTGCCAGCAGCCAAAATTATGGCTCCTACGAGCAGTACTTC

size: -
D: -
V: TRBV7-2
length: 15
J: TRBJ2-7
CDR3: CASSLGVESYYEQYF
DNA: TGTGCCAGCAGCTTAGGAGTAGAGTCCTACTACGAGCAGTACTTC

size: -
D: -
V: TRBV11-2
length: 17
J: TRBJ2-1
CDR3: CASSLDFTGSSYNEQFF
DNA: TGTGCCAGCAGCTTAGATTTTACGGGGAGCTCCTACAATGAGCAGTTCTTC

size: -
D: -
V: TRBV6-5
length: 13
J: TRBJ2-3
CDR3: CASSYTDTDTQYF
DNA: TGTGCCAGCAGTTACACTGACACAGATACGCAGTATTTT

size: few
D: TRBD1
V: TRBV4-3
length: 14
J: TRBJ1-1
CDR3: CASSRTGGGTEAFF
DNA: TGCGCCAGCAGCCGGACAGGGGGAGGCACTGAAGCTTTCTTT

size: -
D: -
V: TRBV7-9
length: 16
J: TRBJ2-3
CDR3: CASSLPRGSGTDTQYF
DNA: TGTGCCAGCAGCTTACCCCGCGGCAGTGGCACAGATACGCAGTATTTT

size: -
D: -
V: TRBV7-9
length: 15
J: TRBJ1-1
CDR3: CASSSSGWGNTEAFF
DNA: TGTGCCAGCAGCTCCTCGGGGTGGGGGAACACTGAAGCTTTCTTT

size: -
D: TRBD2
V: TRBV9
length: 19
J: TRBJ2-2
CDR3: CASSVGLAGGGYNTGELFF
DNA: TGTGCCAGCAGCGTAGGGCTAGCGGGAGGAGGATATAACACCGGGGAGCTGTTTTTT

size: -
D: -
V: TRBV5-1
length: 12
J: TRBJ2-7
CDR3: CASSPIAYEQYF
DNA: TGCGCCAGCAGCCCTATCGCCTACGAGCAGTACTTC

size: -
D: -
V: TRBV7-9
length: 17
J: TRBJ2-3
CDR3: CASSTIAAGTSTDTQYF
DNA: TGTGCCAGCAGCACAATCGCGGCAGGAACTAGCACAGATACGCAGTATTTT

size: -
D: -
V: TRBV29-1
length: 14
J: TRBJ2-7
CDR3: CSVTKGPGLYEQYF
DNA: TGCAGCGTGACCAAGGGACCAGGACTCTACGAGCAGTACTTC

size: -
D: TRBD2
V: TRBV7-3
length: 15
J: TRBJ2-5
CDR3: CASTPGGGAQETQYF
DNA: TGTGCCAGCACCCCCGGGGGAGGGGCCCAAGAGACCCAGTACTTC

size: -
D: TRBD1
V: TRBV6-5
length: 16
J: TRBJ1-2
CDR3: CASSYTRQGADYGYTF
DNA: TGTGCCAGCAGTTACACTAGACAGGGGGCGGACTATGGCTACACCTTC

size: -
D: -
V: TRBV27
length: 16
J: TRBJ2-3
CDR3: CASSSIQVGGADTQYF
DNA: TGTGCCAGCAGTTCCATACAGGTTGGTGGGGCAGATACGCAGTATTTT

size: -
D: -
V: TRBV5-8
length: 14
J: TRBJ1-5
CDR3: CASSTSGTYQPQHF
DNA: TGTGCCAGCAGCACGTCCGGGACCTATCAGCCCCAGCATTTT